Following are 4 T cell receptor beta chains from one sample sequenced in a study of cytomegalovirus exposure and HLA in healthy donors (dated by TCRdb to 2016 to 2017). Library preparation was by the immunoSEQ multiplex PCR assay. For the multiplex PCR, a mixture combining 60 forward primers for TCR Vbeta segments and 13 reverse primers for TCR Jbeta segments was used. TCRdb mirrors the immuneACCESS table, restricted to in-frame sequences. Some clones are absent from its copies; in checked studies, under half trace to an unresolved V gene, and the reason for the others is unknown. The sample profile shows about 150,000 clones; approximately 81% of them were found once. The ten largest clones take up over 1.1% of the sample. Specimen: PBMCs. Every receptor here comes from a man between 18 and 35 years old in good health and CMV-seronegative.

The chain combines TRBV4-3 with TRBJ1-1; perhaps TRBD1 as D (5 bases). In germline, CDR1 is LGHNA, CDR2 YSLEER. CDR3 size: 15 residues. V was clipped by 0 bases and J by 6 bases, with 14 bases between them. In nucleotides, the CDR3 is TGCGCCAGCAGCCAAGAAGTTCGGGGGAGGGCTGAAGCTTTCTTT. Translating it yields CASSQEVRGRAEAFF.

J is TRBJ2-7 and V is TRBV18, with D possibly being TRBD2 (6 bases). CDR1 and CDR2 from the germline V gene are KGHSH and LQKENI. The V and J ends lost 4 bases and 2 bases respectively, with 15 bases between them. The CDR3 is 15 residues long. The CDR3: CASSRGELRTYEQYF. Written as DNA, the CDR3 is TGTGCCAGCTCACGGGGGGAGCTCCGGACCTACGAGCAGTACTTC.

The rearrangement links TRBV19 to TRBJ2-2, with D hard to call. CDR1 is LNHDA, CDR2 SQIVND, per germline (reference sequence). CDR3 length: 13 amino acids. V lost 4 bases to trimming and J lost 7 bases, with 10 bases between them. The CDR3 here is CASSSGLGGELFF. In DNA, the CDR3 is TGTGCCAGTAGTAGCGGCCTGGGCGGGGAGCTGTTTTTT.

J is TRBJ1-5 and V is TRBV19, with 8 nucleotides matching TRBD1. V lost 4 bases, J lost 0 bases, and 5 bases stayed unmatched. The CDR3 covers 16 residues. Germline CDR1 is LNHDA and CDR2 is SQIVND (reference sequence). CDR3 amino acids: CASSTQGVGSNQPQHF. The CDR3, as DNA: TGTGCCAGTAGTACACAGGGGGTGGGTAGCAATCAGCCCCAGCATTTT.